This T cell receptor (beta chain) was identified during a study of T cells in tumors after PD-1 blockade. Study context: A subset received ongoing vismodegib 150 mg daily alongside anti-PD-1 therapy. Blood samples averaged around 120,000 templates (range about 21,000-257,772) and roughly 37,000 unique clonotypes.

This clone was seen more than once but under ten times. The CDR3 is 14 residues long. CDR1 and CDR2 (germline): MNHEY, SMNVEV (reference sequence). V lost 4 bases and J lost 2; bases outside the gene matches: 1. Only in-frame clones appear in the TCRdb table, and some are missing; sequencing was by immunoSEQ multiplex PCR. The sample consists of more than 20,000 clones, roughly 78% of them appearing once. Specimen: PBMCs, collected before anti-PD-1 treatment. The receptor was derived from a human donor with basal cell carcinoma. The chain joins TRBV27 to TRBJ2-7, with 11 bases lining up with TRBD1. CDR3 DNA: TGTGCCAGCAGTTGGACAGGGGGCGCCTACGAGCAGTACTTC. This translates into CASSWTGGAYEQYF.